This T cell receptor beta chain emerged from a study of cytotoxic CD8 clonotypes in ibrutinib-treated CLL. TCRdb's copy holds only in-frame clones and misses some; the assay was immunoSEQ multiplex PCR. The sample shows more than 110,000 clones, about 84% of them seen only once. The CDR3 totals 18 residues. The V gene's germline CDR1 is SGHDT and CDR2 YYEEEE. V lost 3 bases, J lost 4 bases, and 12 bases stayed unmatched. Sample: PBMCs, taken after 36 months of ibrutinib treatment. The rearrangement uses TRBV5-6 and TRBJ2-3, with 12 bases lining up with TRBD1. The origin of this receptor is a human donor with chronic lymphocytic leukemia. The CDR3 here is CASSWGPTGTGGADTQYF. The DNA of the CDR3 is TGTGCCAGCAGCTGGGGGCCTACCGGGACAGGGGGCGCAGATACGCAGTATTTT.